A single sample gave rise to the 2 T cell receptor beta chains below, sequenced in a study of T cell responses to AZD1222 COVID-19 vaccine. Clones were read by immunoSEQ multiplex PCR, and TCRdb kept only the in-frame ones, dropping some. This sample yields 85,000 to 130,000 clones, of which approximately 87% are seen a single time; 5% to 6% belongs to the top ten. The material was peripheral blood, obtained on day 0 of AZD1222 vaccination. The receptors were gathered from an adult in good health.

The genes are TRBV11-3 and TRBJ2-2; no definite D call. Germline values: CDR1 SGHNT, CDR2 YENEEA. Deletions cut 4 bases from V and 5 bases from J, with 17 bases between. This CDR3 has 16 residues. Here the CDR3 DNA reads TGTGCCAGCAGCTCCACCACAAGTGCCAGAACCGGGGAGCTGTTTTTT. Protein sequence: CASSSTTSARTGELFF.

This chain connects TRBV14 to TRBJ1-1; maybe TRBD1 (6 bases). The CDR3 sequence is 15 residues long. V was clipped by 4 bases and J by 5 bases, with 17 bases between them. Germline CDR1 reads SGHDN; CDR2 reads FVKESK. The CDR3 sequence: CASSPLTGAFTEAFF. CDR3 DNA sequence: TGTGCCAGCAGCCCCTTAACGGGGGCATTTACTGAAGCTTTCTTT.